The clone carrying this TCR beta chain was observed a handful of times. The antigen remains undetermined. This sample is drawn from a study of T-cell memory formation after mild COVID-19. General study points: For contracting clones, CD4+ ones sat mainly in CM and EM, CD8+ in EMRA.

A single record per CDR3 protein comes from TCRdb applying MiXCR to the 5' RACE reads. Counted here are approximately 440,000 distinct CDR3 sequences, about 20% occurring once; the ten biggest clones make up roughly 8.4%. The CDR3 totals 16 residues. V was pared by 0 bases and J by 7 bases, with 17 bases between. Germline values: CDR1 LGHNA, CDR2 YSLEER. Material for sequencing was PBMCs or a T cell subset sorted from them (not recorded which). The chain is built from TRBV4-3 and TRBJ2-3; D may correspond to TRBD1 or TRBD2 (5 bases each). This clonotype originated in an adult woman who had mild COVID-19 (a few samples of this study predate the infection). Cell type and time point are not known. The CDR3 here is CASSQDSGPPLHTQYF. CDR3 in DNA: TGCGCCAGCAGCCAAGATTCGGGGCCCCCGTTACATACGCAGTATTTT.